A single sample is the source of the 20 T cell receptor beta chains below, sequenced in a study of vaccination and CD4 T cells after COVID-19. Their specific antigens are unknown. Once obtained from cultured CD4+ T cells, the DNA was sequenced using the Oncomine TCR Beta short-read assay. From the PCR reads, TCRdb called clonotypes with MiXCR, one entry per CDR3 protein. Of fewer than 25,000 distinct CDR3 sequences in the sample, more than 30% were seen once. Documented treatment: roughly 11-day PBMC culture with coronavirus spike peptide pools or control peptides (ViraFEST assay). Here the sequenced sample was CD4+ T cells from blood, cultured in vitro, taken before SARS-CoV-2 vaccination. Receptors originate from a human donor who received a COVID-19 vaccine.

The chain links TRBV7-9 to TRBJ1-4; possibly TRBD1 for D (5 bases). The CDR3 loop spans 16 amino acids. Germline CDR1 reads SEHNR; CDR2 reads FQNEAQ (reference sequence). The V end was cut by 2 bases, the J end by 8 bases, with 18 bases between. The CDR3: CASSLIGKRGREKLFF. The CDR3 nucleotides read TGTGCCAGCAGCTTAATTGGGAAGAGGGGACGAGAAAAACTGTTTTTT.

The chain has TRBV6-1 and TRBJ1-2; D gene uncertain. V lost 2 bases to trimming and J lost 0 bases, with 4 bases between them. The CDR3 is 13 residues long. Looked up from germline, CDR1 is MNHNS and CDR2 is SASEGT. The CDR3, as DNA: TGTGCCAGCAGTGAATCCCCTAACTATGGCTACACCTTC. It translates to CASSESPNYGYTF.

The chain joins TRBV24-1 to TRBJ1-1, with 11 bases fitting TRBD1. Germline V gene sequence: CDR1 KGHDR, CDR2 SFDVKD. The ends lost 7 bases at V and 1 base at J; junction bases unmatched: 7. CDR3 length: 16 amino acids. The CDR3 reads CATRGGDRGENTEAFF. The CDR3 region has the DNA TGTGCCACCAGGGGGGGGGACAGGGGGGAGAACACTGAAGCTTTCTTT.

The table lists this clonotype with a few counts. The chain uses TRBV7-3 and TRBJ1-6, with D possibly TRBD1 on 5 matching bases. V was shortened by 2 bases and J by 8 bases, with 10 bases between the two germline ends. Germline-derived CDR1 and CDR2 are SGHTA and FQGTGA. There are 14 residues in the CDR3. The CDR3 nucleotides are TGTGCCAGCAGCTTATCTGGGGGTGATTCACCCCTCCACTTT. It is translated as CASSLSGGDSPLHF.

This sequence joins TRBV12-5 and TRBJ1-5; D unresolved. V shed 0 bases and J shed 2 bases, with 20 bases lying between them. Germline loops: CDR1 LGHNT, CDR2 FRNRAP. The CDR3 extends over 19 amino acids. The CDR3 protein is CASGLVRDGEIGGNQPQHF. DNA for the CDR3: TGTGCTAGTGGTTTGGTGCGAGACGGGGAAATCGGGGGCAATCAGCCCCAGCATTTT. The whole variable domain, filled in from reference TRBV12-5 and TRBJ1-5, reads DARVTQTPRHKVTEMGQEVTMRCQPILGHNTVFWYRQTMMQGLELLAYFRNRAPLDDSGMPKDRFSAEMPDATLATLKIQPSEPRDSAVYFCASGLVRDGEIGGNQPQHFGDGTRLSIL.

The chain recombines TRBV7-2 with TRBJ2-1; TRBD2 aligns across 9 bases. Germline V gives CDR1 SGHTA, CDR2 FQGNSA. CDR3 size: 15 residues. Trimming took 3 bases from V and 9 from J; bases not matched to a gene: 9. The CDR3 sequence is CASSLDSSGVGEQFF. The DNA of the CDR3 is TGTGCCAGCAGCTTGGATTCTAGCGGGGTGGGTGAGCAGTTCTTC.

The chain has TRBV7-2 and TRBJ2-7, with 12 bases aligning to TRBD2. The CDR3 is made up of 17 amino acids. Looked up from germline, CDR1 is SGHTA and CDR2 is FQGNSA. Germline trimming cut 6 bases from V and 4 bases from J; bases unmatched to any gene: 13. The CDR3 DNA reads TGTGCCAGCAGTTTCGGGCTAGCGGGGGGGGTCAGTTACGAGCAGTACTTC. Amino acids: CASSFGLAGGVSYEQYF.

The chain has TRBV7-9 and TRBJ2-6; D gene uncertain. CDR3 length: 18 amino acids. V lost 1 base, J lost 0 bases, and 13 bases lay in between. Germline CDR1 reads SEHNR; CDR2 reads FQNEAQ (reference sequence). CDR3 amino acids: CASSLGIRPGSGANVLTF. Here the CDR3 DNA reads TGTGCCAGCAGCTTAGGTATTCGGCCAGGCTCTGGGGCCAACGTCCTGACTTTC.

The chain carries TRBV6-5 and TRBJ2-2; no clear D gene. Trimming removed 0 bases at V and 2 bases at J, with 10 bases between. In germline, CDR1 is MNHEY, CDR2 SVGAGI. The CDR3 is 16 residues long. Here the CDR3 DNA reads TGTGCCAGCAGTTACTCCGCACACGAAAACACCGGGGAGCTGTTTTTT. Protein sequence: CASSYSAHENTGELFF.

In this sample, this clonotype turned up a few times. The V gene is TRBV6-5, the J gene TRBJ2-5, with TRBD2 as a possible D gene (6 bases). The CDR3 runs to 15 residues. Deletions cut 0 bases from V and 3 bases from J, with 11 bases between. Germline V lookup: CDR1 MNHEY, CDR2 SVGAGI. CDR3 in amino acids: CASSYSRDGEETQYF. The CDR3 DNA follows: TGTGCCAGCAGTTACTCGCGGGACGGAGAAGAGACCCAGTACTTC.

This rearrangement joins TRBV10-3 to TRBJ2-7; TRBD2 agrees at 13 bases. The CDR3 is 17 residues long. The V gene end was trimmed by 5 bases and the J gene end by 2 bases; junction bases not matched to a gene: 9. Germline V gene sequence: CDR1 ENHRY, CDR2 SYGVKD. CDR3 amino acids: CAISTPPLAGGTYEQYF. The DNA for the CDR3 is TGTGCCATCAGTACCCCTCCACTAGCGGGGGGGACCTACGAGCAGTACTTC.

CDR3 sequence: CASSNRTSFTGELFF. The DNA for the CDR3 is TGCGCCAGCAGTAACAGGACTAGCTTCACCGGGGAGCTGTTTTTT. The gene calls are TRBV10-1 and TRBJ2-2, with 8 positions matching TRBD2. Germline V gene data show CDR1 as WNHNN and CDR2 as SYGVQD (reference sequence). The ends lost 5 bases at V and 4 bases at J; junction bases unmatched: 6. The CDR3 consists of 15 residues.

The rearrangement joins TRBV12-3 or TRBV12-4 to TRBJ2-7; tentative D call: TRBD1 (5 bases). Trimming cost V 7 bases and J 1 base, with 14 bases left between them. CDR3 length equals 14 residues. CDR3 bases: TGTGCCAGCACCAAGGGGCAGGGATCCTACGAGCAGTACTTC. This sequence encodes CASTKGQGSYEQYF.

V usage is TRBV19 and J usage is TRBJ1-3, with a tentative D call TRBD1 (5 bases). Germline CDR1 LNHDA, CDR2 SQIVND (reference sequence). CDR3 size: 12 residues. Trimming took 10 bases from V and 0 from J, leaving 7 bases between them. CDR3 sequence reads: CATGGSGNTIYF. The CDR3 DNA reads as TGTGCCACCGGGGGCTCTGGAAACACCATATATTTT.

V usage is TRBV9 and J usage is TRBJ2-2; a possible D gene is TRBD2 (5 bases). Germline-derived CDR1 and CDR2 are SGDLS and YYNGEE. The CDR3 length is 15 residues. Trimming left V 0 bases short and J 6 bases short, with 12 bases between. Here the CDR3 DNA reads TGTGCCAGCAGCGTAGTTCAGAGAGGGCCCGGGGAGCTGTTTTTT. This gives the protein CASSVVQRGPGELFF.

This clonotype was detected a few times. The rearrangement links TRBV6-1 to TRBJ1-2; unclear D gene. The CDR3 totals 13 residues. Germline V lookup: CDR1 MNHNS, CDR2 SASEGT. V lost 6 bases to trimming and J lost 4 bases, with 12 bases between them. The CDR3 DNA follows: TGTGCCAGCAGAACCCGGGCCCGCTATGGCTACACCTTC. Translation: CASRTRARYGYTF.

The chain uses TRBV5-5 and TRBJ1-4, with 7 bases matching TRBD1. V was clipped by 3 bases and J by 0 bases; unmatched bases: 8. This CDR3 spans 17 amino acids. Germline V gene lookup returns CDR1 SGHKS and CDR2 YYEKEE (reference sequence). CDR3 protein: CASSWRLQGSTNEKLFF. Written as DNA, the CDR3 is TGTGCCAGCAGCTGGAGATTACAGGGGTCAACTAATGAAAAACTGTTTTTT.

This rearrangement joins TRBV7-2 to TRBJ2-7; TRBD1 is a possible D gene (8 bases). CDR1 is SGHTA and CDR2 is FQGNSA in the germline V gene. There are 13 residues in the CDR3. With 4 bases removed from V and 4 bases from J, the gap between germline ends came to 11 bases. The CDR3 bases are TGTGCCAGCAGCTACAGGGGGGGTTACGAGCAGTACTTC. Encoded protein: CASSYRGGYEQYF.

This clonotype has just a few counts. This sequence joins TRBV25-1 and TRBJ1-5; TRBD1 aligns across 8 bases. The length of the CDR3 is 15 residues. V shed 3 bases and J 6 bases; nucleotides not matched to a gene: 7. The germline gives CDR1 MGHDK, CDR2 SYGVNS. The CDR3 bases are TGTGCCAGCAGTGAGGCAGGGGGCCTTGGTCAGCCCCAGCATTTT. This codes for CASSEAGGLGQPQHF.

The rearrangement joins TRBV20-1 to TRBJ2-7; 8 nucleotides line up with TRBD1. Trimming removed 2 bases from V and 5 bases from J; junction bases left unmatched: 11. CDR3 size: 15 residues. The V gene's germline CDR1 is DFQATT and CDR2 SNEGSKA (reference sequence). The CDR3 coding sequence is TGCAGTGCTAGAAGCGCACAGGGGGGTGTGAACGAGCAGTACTTC. Translation gives CSARSAQGGVNEQYF.